This T cell receptor beta chain was sequenced for a study of cytomegalovirus exposure and HLA in healthy donors (dated by TCRdb to about 2017). Some background on the complete study: An earlier analysis of approximately 640 of the donors reported approximately 300 Gb of sequence data and roughly 100 million unique TCR beta sequences from 150 million to 200 million T cells. An earlier analysis of approximately 640 of the donors applied high-throughput TCR beta sequencing to assess whether each TCR beta V gene segment acted as functional or pseudogenic. Across 300 to 500 genotyped donors of the cohort, an average of about 240,000 unique TCR beta nucleotide sequences per donor were sequenced, and around 20% of those sequences were non-productive. Class I and class II HLA loci were covered by the typing at four-digit resolution. Of the 300 to 450 genotyped donors, 70% to 90% were placed in the genetic ancestry cluster associated with self-reported Caucasian donors. Donor age, sex, ethnicity and CMV serostatus were compiled alongside the repertoire data. Roughly 5 DR-DQ haplotypes were handled as single units for association and clustering, since linkage in the cohort was strong. A separate validation cohort of more than 100 different subjects was used in addition to the approximately 610-subject first cohort. A later genetic analysis took genome-wide SNP genotypes for about 65% of the roughly 670 donors and used that subset as a discovery cohort. All discovery cohort repertoires had been generated using a single sequencing platform. The study was designed to test whether signatures of past pathogen exposure could be identified by cataloging public T cell receptors. Rather than drawing on any new phenotypic data, the later analysis identified candidate immune exposures from TCR beta sequences and the way those sequences occurred across donors. To predict cytomegalovirus infection status, the study combined high-throughput TCR immunosequencing, statistical association of individual TCRs with disease status, and machine learning. The T cell repertoires of 700 or so subjects were profiled by immunosequencing and related to cytomegalovirus serostatus. Typing coverage varied by locus: roughly 629-640 donors for A, B, C, DRB1 and DQB1; about 520 for DQA1; 606 for DPA1; under 490 for DPB1. A later analysis re-analyzed previously published TCR beta repertoires from roughly 690 donors and added high-resolution HLA genotyping to study TCR occurrence patterns. Roughly 300 gigabases of sequencing data and roughly 90 million unique TCR sequences were included in an early release covering 500 to 750 HLA-typed donors. On the study overall, not on this receptor specifically: While some public TCRs were present in many individuals, most TCR sequences turned up only very rarely across donors. This cohort had only TCR beta chains sequenced, and the lack of alpha or paired-chain data limited which features could be detected. In a later analysis, HLA-associated TCR beta chains were found to be more clonally expanded and to have lower generation probabilities than equally common non-associated chains. Sequencing depth was assumed to be roughly uniform across donors in the presence/absence analyses, though that assumption may not hold. Some 15 rarely observed V segments, including chromosome 9 orphons, were excluded from the earlier analysis of a few hundred of the donors because counts were too low. Three of the identified cytomegalovirus-associated TCR beta chains were confirmed in vitro to be specific for cytomegalovirus antigens. A cluster of highly shared sequence variants was judged likely to be a technical artifact of the sequencing pipeline. In an earlier analysis of roughly 560 of the donors, most TCR beta V segments were observed in productive rearrangements about 87% or about 30% of the time, broadly matching IMGT annotations. According to a later analysis, parvovirus B19, influenza, CMV and Epstein-Barr virus appeared linked to several top co-occurrence clusters. In a later analysis, the rate of TCR association differed among HLA loci, with DRB1 alleles having the most associated TCRs and HLA-C alleles having the fewest. Because HLA typing was unavailable for some donors at each locus, only the typed subset was used in association tests. In a later genetic analysis, fewer N-insertions in productive TCRs were reported among donors in an Asian-associated ancestry cluster than the approximately 670-donor mean. CMV serostatus was the only immune exposure information available for the cohort. In a later analysis, about 17,000 TCR beta sequences were associated with specific HLA alleles at a false discovery rate of 0.05. A further reported finding was that TCR beta sequences accurately predicted the HLA-A and HLA-B alleles for most subjects in the first cohort. The study gave a list of 150 to 200 TCR beta chains associated with cytomegalovirus. When HLA alleles, especially DR and DQ, strongly co-occurred, TCR associations were difficult to assign to individual alleles. In a later genetic analysis, a missense DCLRE1C variant was associated with V-gene and J-gene trimming of TCR beta chains, and the association was replicated in an independent cohort. The classifier was reported to diagnose cytomegalovirus status with high specificity and sensitivity in both the original and validation cohorts. According to a later analysis, most CMV-associated TCR beta chains appeared to be HLA-restricted, and the HLA associations seemed to be driven largely by CMV exposure. Some IMGT-functional V segments, including TRBV6-2 and TRBV6-3, could not be told apart with the 87-base-pair reads, so those segments were excluded. The authors suggested that the approach could potentially be generalized to other disease states and immunological phenotypes. Correlated functional status among segregating V segments might reflect linkage disequilibrium, but an unknown experimental factor could not be ruled out.

The method behind the library was the immunoSEQ multiplex PCR assay. A mixture of 60 forward primers for TCR Vbeta segments and 13 reverse primers for TCR Jbeta segments was used in the multiplex PCR. The CDR3 region of rearranged TCR beta genes was amplified from genomic DNA by a multiplex PCR assay. On the Illumina HiSeq System, the amplified TCR beta libraries were sequenced as 87-base-pair reads. The source study handled its data this way. A later analysis tallied 70 million to 100 million unique TCR beta chains across the 600 to 700 repertoires, and around 10 million of those chains were shared by two or more donors. A nearest-neighbor algorithm error-corrected the raw reads and collapsed the reads into unique sequences, merging closely related sequences to remove PCR and sequencing errors. Alignment of CDR3 sequences to IMGT reference sequences was used to assign V, D and J gene segments. For a sequence to be retained, at least a six-nucleotide match to both a V gene segment and a J gene segment was required. Rearrangements were called productive when the CDR3 lacked stop codons and stayed in frame with V and J; all others were non-productive. CDR3 was defined by IMGT convention, running from the second conserved V-encoded cysteine to the conserved J-encoded phenylalanine. Sequences without an unambiguous match to a single V gene segment were excluded from the earlier analysis of 450 to 750 of the donors. An earlier analysis of fewer than 750 of the donors called V segments functional above 56.7% productive rearrangements and segregating when the between-donor standard deviation exceeded 5%. A statistical classification framework was developed to diagnose cytomegalovirus status using the catalog of TCR beta chain sequences. In a later analysis, V and J genes were assigned by comparing TCR nucleotide sequences against IMGT/GENE-DB human TR gene sequences. A later analysis assigned CDR3 sequences and most-parsimonious VDJ recombination scenarios with the TCRdist pipeline. A later analysis defined each TCR beta chain by its CDR3 amino acid sequence plus V-gene family, and excluded reads lacking a unique V-gene family. To address suspected cross-contamination and a sequencing artifact, a later analysis removed a few hundred highly shared, low-generation-probability nucleotide sequences. A later analysis calculated a clonal expansion index for each public chain from normalized within-repertoire ranks of inferred template counts. In a later analysis, generation probabilities were computed using a VDJ recombination model fitted to out-of-frame rearrangements, and the results were checked against IGoR. In a later analysis, TCR-TCR, TCR-HLA and TCR-CMV co-occurrence was scored with hypergeometric tests, and a repertoire-size bias correction was applied to TCR pairs. A later analysis estimated false discovery rates by permuting HLA or CMV assignments 20 times. In a later analysis, co-occurring TCRs were grouped using DBSCAN, and TCRdist sequence similarity was added for clustering within HLA-allele-positive subsets. For co-occurrence clustering, repertoires with fewer than 30,000 or more than 120,000 public chains were excluded, along with five repertoires with anomalous nucleotide sharing. TCRdb mirrors the immuneACCESS table, restricted to in-frame sequences. Some clones are absent from its copies; in checked studies, under half trace to an unresolved V gene, and the reason for the others is unknown. Clonal size and the V and J genes are those of that table, whereas D and trimming came from the DNA. The sample table records 200,000 to 250,000 clones; 78% of these occur just once. Jointly, the top ten make up about 3.8% of the sample.

In total, roughly 670 healthy bone marrow donors made up the cohort. Cohort members were all nominally healthy when sampled, although unrecorded immune exposures were likely present. The donor was CMV seronegative and was included in the group of hundreds of seronegative cohort members. A peripheral blood sample was collected from each donor, and TCR beta sequencing was performed on peripheral blood mononuclear cells. The Qiagen DNeasy Blood Extraction Kit was used to extract genomic DNA from the blood cell samples. V is cut back by 6 bases and J by 6 bases, with 4 bases in the junction unmatched. Based on the germline V gene, the CDR1 and CDR2 sequences are SQVTM and ANQGSEA. Counted from cysteine to phenylalanine, this CDR3 has 13 amino acids. Of all the DNA, just the CDR3 is kept, 39 bases in frame from base 1. This clone has just one count. This clone's antigen is unknown. The sample holds no much larger clone one base away, and base qualities are not on file.

Sequences were obtained from PBMCs. This receptor chain uses TRBV29-1 and TRBJ2-7; the junction holds 14 bases that match TRBD2. The sequence was collected from a male donor in good health and CMV-seronegative. The DNA is TGCAGCGTAGGGACTAGCGGGAGAGGCGAGCAGTACTTC. Translation gives CSVGTSGRGEQYF.